Below, 5 T cell receptor beta chains from the same sample are listed, as sequenced in a study of T cell repertoires in cytomegalovirus infection. No antigen has been identified for these receptors. TCRdb reprocessed the reads via MiXCR and lists one record per CDR3 protein. This table holds approximately 990,000 distinct CDR3 sequences, roughly 30% found once. Here the sequenced sample was cultured CD8+ T cells from PBMCs, taken from culture after CMV antigen stimulation. Receptors were obtained from a human donor in good health (CMV status not recorded). Some clones in this sample may be carry-over from other donors' samples.

This clonotype was detected only a few times. The gene calls are TRBV7-8 and TRBJ2-1; TRBD2 matches at 15 bases. Germline-derived CDR1 and CDR2 are SGHVS and FQNEAQ. The CDR3 has 19 residues. Trimming at V came to 1 base and at J to 0 bases, leaving 4 bases not matched to a gene. CDR3 DNA sequence: TGTGCCAGCAGCTTAGGGACTAGCGGGGGGGCGAGCTCCTACAATGAGCAGTTCTTC. It encodes CASSLGTSGGASSYNEQFF.

This clonotype was seen a handful of times. The chain links TRBV7-9 to TRBJ1-4; tentative D call: TRBD1 (6 bases). Germline V gene lookup returns CDR1 SEHNR and CDR2 FQNEAQ (reference sequence). Trimming took off 7 bases at V and 3 bases at J, with 15 bases between the two ends. The CDR3 covers 15 residues. The CDR3 DNA sequence: TGTGCCAGCATCATAGGGGGGCTGGCTAATGAAAAACTGTTTTTT. Translation: CASIIGGLANEKLFF.

In this sample, this clonotype turned up many times. This rearrangement joins TRBV14 to TRBJ1-1, with 10 bases aligning to TRBD1. The CDR3 has 19 amino acids. Germline V lookup: CDR1 SGHDN, CDR2 FVKESK. V trimming: 0 bases; J trimming: 11 bases; junction bases outside the gene matches: 21. The CDR3 nucleotides read TGTGCCAGCAGCCAAGATTTGCGACCGGGACAGGGGCCTTCAAGGAATGCTTTCTTT. Translating it yields CASSQDLRPGQGPSRNAFF.

This clonotype has at least ten counts. The V gene is TRBV6-5, the J gene TRBJ1-1, with TRBD1 matching 7 bases. Unmatched junction bases numbered 1, after V lost 2 bases and J lost 1 base. The length of the CDR3 is 14 residues. Germline CDR1 reads MNHEY; CDR2 reads SVGAGI. The CDR3 region has the DNA TGTGCCAGCAGTTACAGGGGGCGGAACACTGAAGCTTTCTTT. Translated, it gives CASSYRGRNTEAFF.

With regard to this clonotype: A much larger clone differs by one base, so this may be a read error. The chain carries TRBV7-4 and TRBJ1-5; D unclear. The germline V and J ends were trimmed by 4 bases and 0 bases, with 7 bases remaining between them. The V gene's germline CDR1 is SGHVT and CDR2 SQSDAQ. The CDR3 spans 14 residues. DNA of the CDR3: TGTGCCAGCAGCTCCAGTAATAGCAATCAGCCCCAGCATTTT. Translated, it gives CASSSSNSNQPQHF.